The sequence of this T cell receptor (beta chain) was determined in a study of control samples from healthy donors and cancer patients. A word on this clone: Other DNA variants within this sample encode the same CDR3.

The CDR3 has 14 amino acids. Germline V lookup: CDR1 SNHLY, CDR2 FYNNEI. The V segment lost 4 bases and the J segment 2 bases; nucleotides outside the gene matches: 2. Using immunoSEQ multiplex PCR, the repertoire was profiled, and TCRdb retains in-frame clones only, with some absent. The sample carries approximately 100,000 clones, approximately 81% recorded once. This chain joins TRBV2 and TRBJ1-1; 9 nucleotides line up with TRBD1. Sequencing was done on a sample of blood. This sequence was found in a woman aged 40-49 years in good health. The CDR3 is CASSGQGGNTEAFF. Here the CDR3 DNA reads TGTGCCAGCAGTGGACAGGGGGGAAACACTGAAGCTTTCTTT.